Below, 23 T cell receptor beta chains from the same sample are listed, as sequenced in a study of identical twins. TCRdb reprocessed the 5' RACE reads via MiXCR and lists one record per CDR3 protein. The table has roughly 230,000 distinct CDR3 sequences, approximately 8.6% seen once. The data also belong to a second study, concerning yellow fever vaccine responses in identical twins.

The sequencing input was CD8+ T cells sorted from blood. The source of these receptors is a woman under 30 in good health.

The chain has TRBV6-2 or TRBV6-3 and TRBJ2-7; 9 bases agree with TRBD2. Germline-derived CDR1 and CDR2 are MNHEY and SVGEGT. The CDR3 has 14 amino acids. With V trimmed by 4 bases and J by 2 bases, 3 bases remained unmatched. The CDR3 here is CASSSSGETYEQYF. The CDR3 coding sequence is TGTGCCAGCAGTTCTAGCGGGGAGACCTACGAGCAGTACTTC.

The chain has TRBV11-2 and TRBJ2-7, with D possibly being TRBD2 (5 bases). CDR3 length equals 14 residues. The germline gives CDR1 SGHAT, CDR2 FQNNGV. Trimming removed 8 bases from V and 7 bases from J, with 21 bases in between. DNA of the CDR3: TGTGCCAGCCGCCCGGACTTATTTCTGGGGGAGCAGTACTTC. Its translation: CASRPDLFLGEQYF. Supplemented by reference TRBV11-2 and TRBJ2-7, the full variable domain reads EAGVAQSPRYKIIEKRQSVAFWCNPISGHATLYWYQQILGQGPKLLIQFQNNGVVDDSQLPKDRFSAERLKGVDSTLKIQPAKLEDSAVYLCASRPDLFLGEQYFGPGTRLTVT.

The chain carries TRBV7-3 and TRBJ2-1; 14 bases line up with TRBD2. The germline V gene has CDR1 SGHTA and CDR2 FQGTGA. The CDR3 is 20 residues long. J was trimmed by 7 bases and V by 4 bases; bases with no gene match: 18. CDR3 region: CASSSPIKKPGLAGENEQFF. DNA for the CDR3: TGTGCCAGCAGCTCTCCGATAAAAAAACCGGGACTAGCGGGGGAAAATGAGCAGTTCTTC.

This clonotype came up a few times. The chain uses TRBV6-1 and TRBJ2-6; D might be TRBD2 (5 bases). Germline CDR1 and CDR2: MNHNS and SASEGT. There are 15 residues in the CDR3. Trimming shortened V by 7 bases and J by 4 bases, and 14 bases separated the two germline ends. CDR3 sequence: CASMEAFAGANVLTF. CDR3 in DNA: TGTGCCAGCATGGAGGCGTTCGCCGGGGCCAACGTCCTGACTTTC.

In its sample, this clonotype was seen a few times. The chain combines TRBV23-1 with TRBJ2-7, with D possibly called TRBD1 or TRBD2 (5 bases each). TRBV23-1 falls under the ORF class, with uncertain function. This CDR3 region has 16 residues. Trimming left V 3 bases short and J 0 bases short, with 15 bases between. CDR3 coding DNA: TGCGCCAGCAGTCACCTCGGGACCGCGAGCTCCTACGAGCAGTACTTC. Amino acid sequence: CASSHLGTASSYEQYF.

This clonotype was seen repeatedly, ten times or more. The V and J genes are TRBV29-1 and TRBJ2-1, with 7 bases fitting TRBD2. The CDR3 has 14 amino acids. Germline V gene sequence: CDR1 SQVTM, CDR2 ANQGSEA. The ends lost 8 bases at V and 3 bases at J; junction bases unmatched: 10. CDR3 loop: CSLSSGAFYNEQFF. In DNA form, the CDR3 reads TGCAGCCTCTCGAGCGGGGCCTTCTACAATGAGCAGTTCTTC.

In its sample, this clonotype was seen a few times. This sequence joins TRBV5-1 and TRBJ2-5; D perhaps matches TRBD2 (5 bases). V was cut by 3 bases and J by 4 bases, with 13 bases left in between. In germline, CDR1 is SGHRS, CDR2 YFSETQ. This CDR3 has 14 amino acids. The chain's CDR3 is CASSSRAGSETQYF. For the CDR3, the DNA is TGCGCCAGCAGCTCTCGGGCGGGCTCAGAGACCCAGTACTTC.

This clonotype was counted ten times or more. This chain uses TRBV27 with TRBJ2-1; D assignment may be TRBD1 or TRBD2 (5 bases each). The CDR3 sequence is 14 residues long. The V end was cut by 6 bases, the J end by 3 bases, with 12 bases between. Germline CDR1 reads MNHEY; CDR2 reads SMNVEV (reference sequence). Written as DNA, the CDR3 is TGTGCCAGCAGATTGCCAGGGAGCTACAATGAGCAGTTCTTC. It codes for CASRLPGSYNEQFF.

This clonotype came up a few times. The chain's CDR3 is CASGEPGQVDEQYF. Here the CDR3 DNA reads TGTGCCAGCGGGGAACCAGGACAGGTTGACGAGCAGTACTTC. The chain links TRBV25-1 to TRBJ2-7, with TRBD1 matching 7 bases. Unmatched junction bases numbered 12, after V lost 8 bases and J lost 5 bases. This CDR3 is 14 amino acids long. Germline CDR1 and CDR2: MGHDK and SYGVNS.

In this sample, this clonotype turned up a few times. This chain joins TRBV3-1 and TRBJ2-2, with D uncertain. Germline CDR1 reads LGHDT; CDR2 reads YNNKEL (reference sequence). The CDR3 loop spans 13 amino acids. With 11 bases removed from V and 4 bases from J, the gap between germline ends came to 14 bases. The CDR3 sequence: CAVAGDVTGELFF. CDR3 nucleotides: TGTGCCGTGGCTGGCGACGTCACCGGGGAGCTGTTTTTT.

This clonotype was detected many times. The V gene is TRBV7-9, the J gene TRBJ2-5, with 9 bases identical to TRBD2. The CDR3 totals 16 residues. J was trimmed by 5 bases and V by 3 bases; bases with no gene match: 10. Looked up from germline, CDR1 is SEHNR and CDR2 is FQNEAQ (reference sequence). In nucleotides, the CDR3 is TGTGCCAGCAGCTTCCCTAGCGGGGACCAGAGGGAGACCCAGTACTTC. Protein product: CASSFPSGDQRETQYF.

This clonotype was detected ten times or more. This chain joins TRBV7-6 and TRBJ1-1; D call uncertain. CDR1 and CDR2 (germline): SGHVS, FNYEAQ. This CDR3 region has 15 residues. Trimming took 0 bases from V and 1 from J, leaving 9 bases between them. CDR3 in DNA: TGTGCCAGCAGCTTAGCGAACGGCGCGAACACTGAAGCTTTCTTT. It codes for CASSLANGANTEAFF.

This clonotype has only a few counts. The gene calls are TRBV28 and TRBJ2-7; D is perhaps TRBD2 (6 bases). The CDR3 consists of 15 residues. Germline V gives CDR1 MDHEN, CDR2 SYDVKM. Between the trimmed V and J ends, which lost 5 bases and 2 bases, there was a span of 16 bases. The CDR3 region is CASSPFGGVPYEQYF. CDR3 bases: TGTGCCAGCAGTCCATTCGGCGGGGTACCCTACGAGCAGTACTTC.

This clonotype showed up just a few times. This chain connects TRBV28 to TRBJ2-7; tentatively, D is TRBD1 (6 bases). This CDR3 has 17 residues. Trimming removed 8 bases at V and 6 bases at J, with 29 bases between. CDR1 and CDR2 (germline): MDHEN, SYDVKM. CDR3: CASSNLRDQGRFSEQYF. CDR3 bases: TGTGCCAGCTCGAACCTGAGGGACCAGGGGAGATTTTCCGAGCAGTACTTC.

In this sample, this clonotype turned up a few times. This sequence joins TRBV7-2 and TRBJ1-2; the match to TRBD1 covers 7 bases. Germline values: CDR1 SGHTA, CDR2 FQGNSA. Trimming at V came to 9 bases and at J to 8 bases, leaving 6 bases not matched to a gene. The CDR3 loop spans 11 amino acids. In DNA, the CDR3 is TGTGCCAGGTTAGACAGGGACGGCTACACCTTC. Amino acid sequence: CARLDRDGYTF.

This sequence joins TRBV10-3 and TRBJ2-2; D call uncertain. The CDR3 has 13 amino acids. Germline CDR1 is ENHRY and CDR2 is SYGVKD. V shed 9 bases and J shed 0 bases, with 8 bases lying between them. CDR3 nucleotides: TGTGCCATACACCTTGCGAACACCGGGGAGCTGTTTTTT. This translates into CAIHLANTGELFF.

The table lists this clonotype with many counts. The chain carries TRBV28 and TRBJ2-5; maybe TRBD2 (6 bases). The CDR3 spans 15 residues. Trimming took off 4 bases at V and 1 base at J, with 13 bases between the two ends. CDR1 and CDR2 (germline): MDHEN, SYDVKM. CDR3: CASSSLRDSQETQYF. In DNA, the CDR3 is TGTGCCAGCAGTTCCCTCCGGGACTCCCAAGAGACCCAGTACTTC.

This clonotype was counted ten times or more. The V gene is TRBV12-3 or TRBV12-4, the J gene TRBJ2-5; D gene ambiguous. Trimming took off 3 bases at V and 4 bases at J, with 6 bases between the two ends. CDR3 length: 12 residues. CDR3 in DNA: TGTGCCAGCAGTTTTATCGCAGAGACCCAGTACTTC. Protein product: CASSFIAETQYF.

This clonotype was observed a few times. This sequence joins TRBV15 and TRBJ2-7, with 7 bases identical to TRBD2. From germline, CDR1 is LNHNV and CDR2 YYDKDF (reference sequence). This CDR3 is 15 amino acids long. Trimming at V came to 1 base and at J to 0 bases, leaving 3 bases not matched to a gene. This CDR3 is CATSRGAGPSYEQYF. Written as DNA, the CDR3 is TGTGCCACCAGCAGAGGAGCGGGGCCCTCCTACGAGCAGTACTTC.

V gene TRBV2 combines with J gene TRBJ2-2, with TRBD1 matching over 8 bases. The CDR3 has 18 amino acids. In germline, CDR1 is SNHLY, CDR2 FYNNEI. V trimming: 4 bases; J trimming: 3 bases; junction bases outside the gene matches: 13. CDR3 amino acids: CASSAWDRLPSDTGELFF. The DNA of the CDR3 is TGTGCCAGCAGTGCCTGGGACAGGTTACCCTCGGACACCGGGGAGCTGTTTTTT.

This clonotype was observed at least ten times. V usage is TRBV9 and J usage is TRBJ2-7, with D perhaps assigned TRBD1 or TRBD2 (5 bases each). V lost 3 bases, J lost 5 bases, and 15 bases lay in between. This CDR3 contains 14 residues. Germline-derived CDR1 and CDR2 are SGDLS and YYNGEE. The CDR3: CASSAFGALDEQYF. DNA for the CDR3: TGTGCCAGCAGCGCATTCGGGGCTCTCGACGAGCAGTACTTC. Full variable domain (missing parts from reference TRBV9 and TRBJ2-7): DSGVTQTPKHLITATGQRVTLRCSPRSGDLSVYWYQQSLDQGLQFLIQYYNGEERAKGNILERFSAQQFPDLHSELNLSSLELGDSALYFCASSAFGALDEQYFGPGTRLTVT.

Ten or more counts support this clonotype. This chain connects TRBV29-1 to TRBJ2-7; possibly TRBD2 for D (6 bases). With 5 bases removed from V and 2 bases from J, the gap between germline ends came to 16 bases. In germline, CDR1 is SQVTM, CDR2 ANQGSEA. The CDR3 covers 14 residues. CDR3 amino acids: CSVLTGLGTYEQYF. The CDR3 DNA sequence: TGCAGCGTTTTGACGGGACTGGGAACCTACGAGCAGTACTTC.

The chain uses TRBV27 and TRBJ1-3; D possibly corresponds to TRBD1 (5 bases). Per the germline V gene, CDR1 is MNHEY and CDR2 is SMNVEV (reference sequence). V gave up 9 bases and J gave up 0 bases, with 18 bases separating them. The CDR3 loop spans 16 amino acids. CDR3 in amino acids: CASPHWGGFSGNTIYF. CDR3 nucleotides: TGTGCCAGTCCTCACTGGGGGGGGTTCTCTGGAAACACCATATATTTT.